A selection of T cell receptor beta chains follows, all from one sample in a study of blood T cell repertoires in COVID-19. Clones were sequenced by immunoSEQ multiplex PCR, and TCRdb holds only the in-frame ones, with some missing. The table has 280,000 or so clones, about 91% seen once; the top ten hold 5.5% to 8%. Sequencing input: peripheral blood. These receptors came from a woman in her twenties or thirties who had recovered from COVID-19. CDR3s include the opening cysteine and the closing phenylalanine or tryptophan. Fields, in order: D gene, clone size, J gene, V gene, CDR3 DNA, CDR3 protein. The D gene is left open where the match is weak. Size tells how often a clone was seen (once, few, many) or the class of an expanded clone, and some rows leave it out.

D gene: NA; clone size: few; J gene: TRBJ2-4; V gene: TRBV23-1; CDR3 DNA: TGCGCCAGCAGTCAAGGGACATCCAAAGGAGCCAAAAACATTCAGTACTTC; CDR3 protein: CASSQGTSKGAKNIQYF
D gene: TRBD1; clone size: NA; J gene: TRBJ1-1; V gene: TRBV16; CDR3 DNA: TGTGCCAGCAGCCAGCCAGGGGGTTACACTGAAGCTTTCTTT; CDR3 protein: CASSQPGGYTEAFF
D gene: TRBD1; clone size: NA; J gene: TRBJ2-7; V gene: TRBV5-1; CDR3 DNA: TGCGCCAGCCAGGGACAGGGGAGCTCCTACGAGCAGTACTTC; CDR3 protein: CASQGQGSSYEQYF
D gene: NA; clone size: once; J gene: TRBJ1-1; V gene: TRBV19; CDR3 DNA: TGTGCCAGTAGAGCCGGGGACATGAACACTGAAGCTTTCTTT; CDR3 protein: CASRAGDMNTEAFF
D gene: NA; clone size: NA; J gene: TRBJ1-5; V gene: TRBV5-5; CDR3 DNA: TGTGCCAGCAGCTTGCCGGTTAGCAATCAGCCCCAGCATTTT; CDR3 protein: CASSLPVSNQPQHF
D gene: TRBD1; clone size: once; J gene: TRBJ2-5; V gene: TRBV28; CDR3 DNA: TGTGCCAGCAGTCCCAATTCGCCGACAGGGCAAGAGACCCAGTACTTC; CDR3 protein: CASSPNSPTGQETQYF
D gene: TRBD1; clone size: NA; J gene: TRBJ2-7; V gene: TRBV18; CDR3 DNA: TGTGCCAGCTCACCCGGGACAGGGGGTTTAGGGTACGAGCAGTACTTC; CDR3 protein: CASSPGTGGLGYEQYF
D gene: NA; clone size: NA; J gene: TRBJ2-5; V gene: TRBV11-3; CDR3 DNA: TGTGCCAGCAGCCTCCCAGGTCAAGAGACCCAGTACTTC; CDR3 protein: CASSLPGQETQYF
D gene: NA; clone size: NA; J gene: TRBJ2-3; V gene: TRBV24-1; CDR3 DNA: TGTGCCGCGGGGCAGGGAACAGATACGCAGTATTTT; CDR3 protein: CAAGQGTDTQYF
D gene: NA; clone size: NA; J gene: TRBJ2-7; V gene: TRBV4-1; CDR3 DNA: TGCGCCAGCAGCAACCCAGGGCCGTACTACGAGCAGTACTTC; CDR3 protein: CASSNPGPYYEQYF
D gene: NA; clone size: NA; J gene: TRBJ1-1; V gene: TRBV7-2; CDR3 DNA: TGTGCCAGCAGCTTAGATTACGGGGGAACTGAAGCTTTCTTT; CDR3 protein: CASSLDYGGTEAFF
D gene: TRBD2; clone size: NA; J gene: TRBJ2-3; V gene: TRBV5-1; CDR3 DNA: TGCGCCAGCAGCACCCGGACTAGCGGGGATAGCACAGATACGCAGTATTTT; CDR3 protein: CASSTRTSGDSTDTQYF
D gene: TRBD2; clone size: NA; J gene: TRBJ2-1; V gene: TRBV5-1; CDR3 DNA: TGCGCCAGCAGCACTGACCCGGCGGGGGTAAATGAGCAGTTCTTC; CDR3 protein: CASSTDPAGVNEQFF
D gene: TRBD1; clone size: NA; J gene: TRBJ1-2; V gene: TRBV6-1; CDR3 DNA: TGTGCCAGCAGTGATAGGACAGGTTCTAACTATGGCTACACCTTC; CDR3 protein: CASSDRTGSNYGYTF
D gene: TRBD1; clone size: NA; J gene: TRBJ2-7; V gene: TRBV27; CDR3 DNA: TGTGCCAGCAGTTTAACAGGGGATCTCCACGAGCAGTACTTC; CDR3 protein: CASSLTGDLHEQYF
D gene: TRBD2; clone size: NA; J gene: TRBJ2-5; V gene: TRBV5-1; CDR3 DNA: TGCGCCAGCAGCTTGGGGACTAGCGGGGGTCAAGAGACCCAGTACTTC; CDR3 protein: CASSLGTSGGQETQYF
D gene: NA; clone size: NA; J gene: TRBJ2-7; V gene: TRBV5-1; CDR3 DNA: TGCGCCAGCAGCTTGAATACAGCTCCCTACGAGCAGTACTTC; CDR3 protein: CASSLNTAPYEQYF
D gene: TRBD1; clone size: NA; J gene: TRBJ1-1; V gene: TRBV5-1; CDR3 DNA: TGCGCCAGCAGCTCACAGGGGAAGAACACTGAAGCTTTCTTT; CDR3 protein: CASSSQGKNTEAFF
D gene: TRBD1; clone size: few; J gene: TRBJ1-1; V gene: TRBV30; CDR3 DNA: TGTGCCTGGAGTGCGGACAGGGAAGCTTTCTTT; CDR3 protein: CAWSADREAFF
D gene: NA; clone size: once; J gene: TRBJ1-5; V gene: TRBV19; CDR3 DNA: TGTGCCAGTACCTCCTCCGCGGGTTATAGCAATCAGCCCCAGCATTTT; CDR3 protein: CASTSSAGYSNQPQHF
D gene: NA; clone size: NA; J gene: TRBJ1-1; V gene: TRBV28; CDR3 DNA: TGTGCCAGCAGTTTAACGGGGAGCGCTGAAGCTTTCTTT; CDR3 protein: CASSLTGSAEAFF
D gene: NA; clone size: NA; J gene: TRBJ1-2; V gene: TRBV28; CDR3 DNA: TGTGCCAGCAGTTTCGTGACTACCGAGGGCATAGACTTC; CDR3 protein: CASSFVTTEGIDF
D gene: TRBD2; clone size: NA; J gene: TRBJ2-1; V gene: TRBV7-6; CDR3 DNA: TGTGCCAGCAGCCCGGGACTAGCGGGGGGCAGTGAGCAGTTCTTC; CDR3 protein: CASSPGLAGGSEQFF
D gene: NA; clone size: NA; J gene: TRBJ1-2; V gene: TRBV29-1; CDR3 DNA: TGCAGCGTTGAAGCCCCGTCAGGGGTCAACTATGGCTACACCTTC; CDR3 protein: CSVEAPSGVNYGYTF
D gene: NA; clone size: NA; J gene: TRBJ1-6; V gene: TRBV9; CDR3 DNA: TGTGCCAGCAGCGCTTCACAGGGTTCCTATAATTCACCCCTCCACTTT; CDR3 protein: CASSASQGSYNSPLHF
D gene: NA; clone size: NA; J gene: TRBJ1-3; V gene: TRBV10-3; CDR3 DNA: TGTGCCATCAGCCCGGACAGAGGAAACACCATATATTTT; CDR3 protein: CAISPDRGNTIYF
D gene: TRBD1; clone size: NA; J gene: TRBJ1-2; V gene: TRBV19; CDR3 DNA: TGTGCCAGTAGTATGGGACAGGGGGCGAGAGGCTACACCTTC; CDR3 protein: CASSMGQGARGYTF
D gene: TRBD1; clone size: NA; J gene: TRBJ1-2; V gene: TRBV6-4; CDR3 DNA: TGTGCCAGCCAAGTACCGGGACAGGGCCTATTTTACTATGGCTACACCTTC; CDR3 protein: CASQVPGQGLFYYGYTF
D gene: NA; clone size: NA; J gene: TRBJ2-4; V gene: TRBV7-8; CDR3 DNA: TGTGCCAGCAGCTTCACAGGGTGGGAGGCCAAAAACATTCAGTACTTC; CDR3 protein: CASSFTGWEAKNIQYF
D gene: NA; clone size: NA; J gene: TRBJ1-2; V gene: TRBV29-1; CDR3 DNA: TGCAGCGCCAAGCCCGGACACGGACGCTACACCTTC; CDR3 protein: CSAKPGHGRYTF
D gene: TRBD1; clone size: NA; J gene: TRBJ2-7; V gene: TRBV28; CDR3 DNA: TGTGCCAGCAGACCTGGGACAGGTCACTCCTACGAGCAGTACTTC; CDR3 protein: CASRPGTGHSYEQYF
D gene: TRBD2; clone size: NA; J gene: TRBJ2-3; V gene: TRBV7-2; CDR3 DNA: TGTGCCAGCAGCCCAGAAGGACTAGCGGCGATAGATACGCAGTATTTT; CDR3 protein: CASSPEGLAAIDTQYF
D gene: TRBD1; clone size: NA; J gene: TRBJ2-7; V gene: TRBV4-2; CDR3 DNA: TGTGCCAGCAGCCAAGCTGACAGGGGTCCCGGCGAGCAGTACTTC; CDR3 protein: CASSQADRGPGEQYF
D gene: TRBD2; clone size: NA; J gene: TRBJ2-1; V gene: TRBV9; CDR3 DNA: TGTGCCAGCAGCCCAAGACTAGCGGGGGGAATCAATGAGCAGTTCTTC; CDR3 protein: CASSPRLAGGINEQFF
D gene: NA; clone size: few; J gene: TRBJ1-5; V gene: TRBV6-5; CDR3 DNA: TGTGCCAGCAAGGCAGGGAATCAGCCCCAGCATTTT; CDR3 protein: CASKAGNQPQHF
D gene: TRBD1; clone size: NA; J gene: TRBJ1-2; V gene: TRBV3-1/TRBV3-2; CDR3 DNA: TGTGCCAGCAGCGTTACAGGGGGCGTTGGCTACACCTTC; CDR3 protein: CASSVTGGVGYTF
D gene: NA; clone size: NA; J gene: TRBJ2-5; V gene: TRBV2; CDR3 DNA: TGTGCCAGCAGTGAAGACCTGAGCCAAGAGACCCAGTACTTC; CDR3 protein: CASSEDLSQETQYF
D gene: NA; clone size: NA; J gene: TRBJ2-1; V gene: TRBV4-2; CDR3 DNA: TGTGCCAGCAGCCAAGACAACGCGGGAAGCTCCTACAATGAGCAGTTCTTC; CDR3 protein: CASSQDNAGSSYNEQFF
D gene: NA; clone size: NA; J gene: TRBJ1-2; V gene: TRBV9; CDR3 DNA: TGTGCCAGCAGCGTCAACTCCGGGACACTCTATGGCTACACCTTC; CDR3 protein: CASSVNSGTLYGYTF
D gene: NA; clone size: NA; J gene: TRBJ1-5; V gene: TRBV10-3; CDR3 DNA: TGTGCCATCAGTGAATGGAGGGGAGGTCAGCCCCAGCATTTT; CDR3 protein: CAISEWRGGQPQHF
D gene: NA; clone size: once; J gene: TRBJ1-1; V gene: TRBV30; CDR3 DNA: TGTGCCTGGAGTAAAGGGAGGTACACTGAAGCTTTCTTT; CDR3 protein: CAWSKGRYTEAFF